This T cell receptor (beta chain) is drawn from a study of T cell changes during pregnancy in multiple sclerosis (dated by TCRdb to between 2018 and 2021). Study-level background: In women with multiple sclerosis, the researchers looked at how the T cell repertoire shifted as pregnancy progressed.

Receptor amplification or capture employed the immunoSEQ multiplex PCR assay. TCRdb re-hosts the immuneACCESS table, in-frame sequences only. Its copies lack some clones; in the studies checked, an unresolved V gene accounts for under half of them, and the cause for the rest is not known. Within this sample are about 98,000 clones, with roughly nine tenths of them counted one time only. Approximately 2% of the sample belongs to the ten largest clones. After removal of 5 bases from V and 3 bases from J, the junction retains 7 bases not matched to a gene. The CDR3 spans 16 residues, from the cysteine through the phenylalanine. Only the CDR3 portion is preserved as DNA: 48 bases, with reading frame beginning at the first base. From the germline V gene, CDR1 is SGHDT and CDR2 is YYEEEE. Comments on this clone: This clone's antigen is unknown. One base away there is no much larger clone; base qualities are not given.

Rearrangement joined TRBV5-6 to TRBJ2-1; the central 11 bases match TRBD1. The receptor's source is a female donor in good health, enrolled as a control in a pregnancy study. This sample comprised peripheral blood, obtained after pregnancy. The encoded CDR3 is CASRESGTGGYNEQFF. The sequenced DNA is TGTGCCAGCAGAGAGTCCGGGACAGGGGGCTACAATGAGCAGTTCTTC.